A single sample is the source of the 8 T cell receptor beta chains below, sequenced in a study of T-cell reconstitution after alpha-beta-depleted transplantation in children. This sample's TCRbeta library carried unique molecular identifier barcodes. TCRdb passed the PCR reads through MiXCR, listing each CDR3 protein once. The table includes over 200,000 distinct CDR3 sequences, approximately 8.4% detected once. Specimen: PBMCs, mostly from graft donor cells, collected 360 days after TCRalphabeta/CD19-depleted stem cell transplant. These receptors all come from a male patient between 2 and 9 years old who had a stem cell transplant for acute myeloid leukemia, so the T cells may come from the graft donor.

The chain has TRBV6-1 and TRBJ2-7; D may be TRBD1 (6 bases). The CDR3 sequence is 14 residues long. Germline V lookup: CDR1 MNHNS, CDR2 SASEGT. The germline V and J ends were trimmed by 5 bases and 6 bases, with 17 bases remaining between them. Here the CDR3 DNA reads TGTGCCAGCAGTCCACGTGGGGGCGTGGGCGAGCAGTACGTC. Protein product: CASSPRGGVGEQYV.

This clonotype was seen more than once but under ten times. This chain links TRBV7-8 with TRBJ1-1; D is ambiguous. The CDR3 is 15 amino acids. Per germline, CDR1 SGHVS and CDR2 FQNEAQ. V shed 5 bases and J shed 1 base, with 14 bases lying between them. The CDR3 nucleotides are TGTGCCAGCAGCCTAAGATTACATGCGAACACTGAAGCTTTCTTT. Encoded protein: CASSLRLHANTEAFF.

In its sample, this clonotype was seen a few times. The rearrangement uses TRBV6-5 and TRBJ2-7; the match to TRBD2 covers 8 bases. The V gene end was trimmed by 8 bases and the J gene end by 3 bases; junction bases not matched to a gene: 15. The CDR3 has 16 amino acids. Germline assignment: CDR1 MNHEY and CDR2 SVGAGI. CDR3 amino acids: CASHRGLAGNNYEQYF. DNA for the CDR3: TGTGCCAGCCACCGTGGTCTAGCGGGTAATAACTACGAGCAGTACTTC.

This clonotype appeared many times. This chain links TRBV20-1 with TRBJ2-1, with unresolved D. The ends were cut back, 3 bases at V and 1 base at J, with 7 bases in the middle. Looked up from germline, CDR1 is DFQATT and CDR2 is SNEGSKA (reference sequence). The CDR3 length is 13 residues. The CDR3 sequence: CSARYGSYNEQFF. In DNA form, the CDR3 reads TGCAGTGCTAGGTACGGATCCTACAATGAGCAGTTCTTC.

In its sample, this clonotype was seen many times. This chain links TRBV11-2 with TRBJ2-7; no definite D call. CDR3 length: 12 amino acids. V lost 8 bases and J 0 bases, leaving 8 bases between the germline ends. The germline V gene has CDR1 SGHAT and CDR2 FQNNGV. CDR3 sequence reads: CASGTSSYEQYV. CDR3 nucleotides: TGTGCCAGCGGAACATCCTCCTACGAGCAGTACGTC.

In this sample, this clonotype turned up a few times. This chain uses TRBV5-1 with TRBJ2-7, with D possibly being TRBD1 (6 bases). CDR1 and CDR2 from the germline V gene are SGHRS and YFSETQ. The CDR3 extends over 14 amino acids. Deletions cut 4 bases from V and 3 bases from J, with 14 bases between. In nucleotides, the CDR3 is TGCGCCAGCAGCCCTACTACAGGGTTCTACGAGCAGTACGTC. This codes for CASSPTTGFYEQYV.

This clonotype turned up a few times. J is TRBJ1-2 and V is TRBV7-9; 7 positions match TRBD1. The germline gives CDR1 SEHNR, CDR2 FQNEAQ (reference sequence). Losses at the gene ends were 2 bases for V and 0 bases for J; bases not matched to a gene: 9. This CDR3 spans 17 amino acids. CDR3 protein: CASSLRQGLIANYGYTF. CDR3 coding DNA: TGTGCCAGCAGCTTAAGACAGGGCCTGATAGCTAACTATGGCTACACCTTC. The variable domain in full, completed from reference TRBV7-9 and TRBJ1-2, reads DTGVSQNPRHKITKRGQNVTFRCDPISEHNRLYWYRQTLGQGPEFLTYFQNEAQLEKSRLLSDRFSAERPKGSFSTLEIQRTEQGDSAMYLCASSLRQGLIANYGYTFGSGTRLTVV.

J is TRBJ2-1 and V is TRBV7-3; D may match TRBD1 or TRBD2 (7 bases each). Germline V gives CDR1 SGHTA, CDR2 FQGTGA. The CDR3 loop spans 13 amino acids. V was pared by 4 bases and J by 9 bases, with 13 bases between. DNA of the CDR3: TGTGCCAGCAGCTCGCAGGGGGGGAGTGAGCAGTTCTTC. Amino acids: CASSSQGGSEQFF. The complete variable domain, with remaining parts taken from reference TRBV7-3 and TRBJ2-1, reads GAGVSQTPSNKVTEKGKYVELRCDPISGHTALYWYRQSLGQGPEFLIYFQGTGAADDSGLPNDRFFAVRPEGSVSTLKIQRTERGDSAVYLCASSSQGGSEQFFGPGTRLTVL.